This T cell receptor beta chain comes out of a study of response to subunit inactivated influenza vaccine. V lost 2 bases and J lost 6; bases outside the gene matches: 13. Germline V gene sequence: CDR1 SNHLY, CDR2 FYNNEI. The CDR3 is 16 amino acids. TCRdb analysed the RT-PCR reads with MiXCR anew, one entry per CDR3 protein. The sample shows roughly 500,000 distinct CDR3 sequences, under 30% of them seen only once. This clonotype was detected a few times. The same specimen was also included in a second study, on T cells expressing NK-cell markers. That study adds: For TCR beta, cDNA was produced by 5'RACE template switching with UMIs.

The chain is built from TRBV2 and TRBJ2-7; 7 positions match TRBD2. The sequence derives from a man aged 45-60 years who received an inactivated influenza vaccine. Sequenced here: CD4+ T cells sorted from PBMCs, sampled roughly 13 days after vaccination. DNA for the CDR3: TGTGCCAGCAGTGAATTAAGGGGAGGGGCCCGCTCCGAGCAGTACTTC. This sequence encodes CASSELRGGARSEQYF.